These 18 T cell receptor beta chains were all obtained from the same sample, sequenced in a study of T cell responses to AZD1222 COVID-19 vaccine. The assay was immunoSEQ multiplex PCR, and TCRdb's table has in-frame clones only and misses some. The sample carries 95,000 to 150,000 clones, 85% to 90% recorded once. This specimen consisted of peripheral blood, obtained on day 0 of AZD1222 vaccination. These receptors all come from an adult in good health.

The chain recombines TRBV5-1 with TRBJ1-6; a weak D match, TRBD1 (6 bases). CDR3 length: 14 residues. The germline gives CDR1 SGHRS, CDR2 YFSETQ. V lost 0 bases and J 7 bases, leaving 8 bases between the germline ends. The CDR3 protein is CASSLEGGNSPLHF. CDR3 DNA sequence: TGCGCCAGCAGCTTGGAAGGGGGAAATTCACCCCTCCACTTT.

This chain uses TRBV28 with TRBJ1-6; 7 bases agree with TRBD1. The CDR3 has 14 amino acids. The junction had 6 bases not matched to a gene; V was cut back by 5 bases and J by 8 bases. CDR1 is MDHEN and CDR2 is SYDVKM in the germline V gene. Here the CDR3 DNA reads TGTGCCAGCAGTCGACAGGGAAGGGATTCACCCCTCCACTTT. Translating gives CASSRQGRDSPLHF. The variable domain in full, with the rest retrieved from reference TRBV28 and TRBJ1-6, is DVKVTQSSRYLVKRTGEKVFLECVQDMDHENMFWYRQDPGLGLRLIYFSYDVKMKEKGDIPEGYSVSREKKERFSLILESASTNQTSMYLCASSRQGRDSPLHFGNGTRLTVT.

J is TRBJ2-3 and V is TRBV27; D gene unclear. The CDR3 loop spans 15 amino acids. V was shortened by 6 bases and J by 2 bases, with 15 bases between the two germline ends. Germline loops: CDR1 MNHEY, CDR2 SMNVEV (reference sequence). The CDR3 DNA is TGTGCCAGCAGCTTCTTCGGCCCTCCCACAGATACGCAGTATTTT. It is translated as CASSFFGPPTDTQYF.

Here the CDR3 reads CASSQEKGRGSGLDEQYF. In DNA, the CDR3 is TGCGCCAGCAGCCAAGAAAAGGGACGGGGGTCTGGGTTAGACGAGCAGTACTTC. The chain combines TRBV4-1 with TRBJ2-7, with D perhaps matching TRBD2 (6 bases). The CDR3 has 18 residues. CDR1 MGHRA and CDR2 YSYEKL come from the germline V gene. Trimming cost V 0 bases and J 5 bases, with 23 bases left between them.

V is TRBV27 and J is TRBJ2-7; no clear D. V was trimmed by 6 bases and J by 3 bases, leaving 6 bases between them. The CDR3 extends over 11 amino acids. CDR1 is MNHEY, CDR2 SMNVEV, per germline (reference sequence). CDR3: CASRSRYEQYF. CDR3 nucleotides: TGTGCCAGCAGGTCCCGCTACGAGCAGTACTTC.

The chain is built from TRBV19 and TRBJ1-6; the D is unclear. This CDR3 has 20 residues. Trimming pared 0 bases from V and 0 bases from J, leaving 18 bases between. Germline V lookup: CDR1 LNHDA, CDR2 SQIVND (reference sequence). As DNA, the CDR3 is TGTGCCAGTAGTATAGATCAAGAGTTCAGGCCCGACTCCTATAATTCACCCCTCCACTTT. It is translated as CASSIDQEFRPDSYNSPLHF. The full variable domain, its missing parts supplied by reference TRBV19 and TRBJ1-6, is DGGITQSPKYLFRKEGQNVTLSCEQNLNHDAMYWYRQDPGQGLRLIYYSQIVNDFQKGDIAEGYSVSREKKESFPLTVTSAQKNPTAFYLCASSIDQEFRPDSYNSPLHFGNGTRLTVT.

Ten or more counts support this clone. J is TRBJ2-5 and V is TRBV6-1, with D possibly matching TRBD2 (6 bases). The CDR3 has 13 residues. V was shortened by 2 bases and J by 4 bases, with 8 bases between the two germline ends. The germline V gene has CDR1 MNHNS and CDR2 SASEGT. The CDR3 bases are TGTGCCAGCAGTGAATGGAGGGGAGAGACCCAGTACTTC. It specifies CASSEWRGETQYF.

The V call is TRBV7-8, the J call TRBJ1-2; D possibly corresponds to TRBD1 (5 bases). V lost 5 bases and J 1 base, leaving 20 bases between the germline ends. There are 17 residues in the CDR3. In germline, CDR1 is SGHVS, CDR2 FQNEAQ. This CDR3 is CASSARPKGPRNYGYTF. The CDR3, as DNA: TGTGCCAGCAGCGCCCGCCCTAAGGGGCCGCGTAACTATGGCTACACCTTC.

The chain has TRBV9 and TRBJ1-4, with D unclear. The CDR3 consists of 14 residues. V was trimmed by 0 bases and J by 6 bases, leaving 9 bases between them. Germline V gene data show CDR1 as SGDLS and CDR2 as YYNGEE. CDR3 amino acids: CASSVDVGHEKLFF. CDR3 nucleotide sequence: TGTGCCAGCAGCGTAGACGTCGGCCATGAAAAACTGTTTTTT.

This chain connects TRBV14 to TRBJ2-3; weak D call: TRBD1 (6 bases). Germline V gives CDR1 SGHDN, CDR2 FVKESK. V was cut by 5 bases and J by 3 bases, with 15 bases left in between. The CDR3 is 15 amino acids. The CDR3 protein is CASSAIGGWTDTQYF. Here the CDR3 DNA reads TGTGCCAGCAGCGCAATAGGGGGTTGGACAGATACGCAGTATTTT.

The chain links TRBV7-2 to TRBJ1-2, with a weak D call TRBD1 (6 bases). V was trimmed by 4 bases and J by 8 bases, leaving 17 bases between them. The CDR3 loop spans 14 amino acids. Per the germline V gene, CDR1 is SGHTA and CDR2 is FQGNSA. In DNA form, the CDR3 reads TGTGCCAGCAGCTATACAGGGCCCCGGGGGGGCTACACCTTC. Protein: CASSYTGPRGGYTF.

This chain uses TRBV7-2 with TRBJ1-1, with TRBD1 matching over 7 bases. From germline, CDR1 is SGHTA and CDR2 FQGNSA. The CDR3 spans 18 residues. Losses at the gene ends were 2 bases for V and 4 bases for J; bases not matched to a gene: 16. CDR3 protein: CASSLLNSGGLIRTEAFF. The CDR3 DNA follows: TGTGCCAGCAGCTTATTAAACTCAGGGGGACTGATACGCACTGAAGCTTTCTTT.

The V and J genes are TRBV5-5 and TRBJ2-7; D ambiguous. This CDR3 has 14 amino acids. V dropped 0 bases and J dropped 1 base, with 8 bases sitting between them. Germline V gives CDR1 SGHKS, CDR2 YYEKEE (reference sequence). In nucleotides, the CDR3 is TGTGCCAGCAGCTTGGGTACAGTATCCTACGAGCAGTACTTC. Translating gives CASSLGTVSYEQYF.

The rearrangement joins TRBV6-5 to TRBJ1-1; no clear D. Germline V gene lookup returns CDR1 MNHEY and CDR2 SVGAGI. The V end was cut by 10 bases, the J end by 1 base, with 16 bases between. The CDR3 is 14 residues long. The DNA for the CDR3 is TGTGCCACCCGTCGAGGTAAACCGAACACTGAAGCTTTCTTT. Translating it yields CATRRGKPNTEAFF.

In its sample, this clone was seen a few times. The chain employs TRBV19 and TRBJ2-3; TRBD1 matches 12 bases. In germline, CDR1 is LNHDA, CDR2 SQIVND (reference sequence). This CDR3 comprises 17 residues. Losses at the gene ends were 2 bases for V and 5 bases for J; bases not matched to a gene: 8. CDR3 DNA: TGTGCCAGTAGTATAAGGGGACAGGGGGCTTTCAAAGATACGCAGTATTTT. It is translated as CASSIRGQGAFKDTQYF.

The chain links TRBV7-9 to TRBJ2-7; D unclear. The germline CDR1 and CDR2 sequences are SEHNR and FQNEAQ (reference sequence). Trimming cost V 4 bases and J 9 bases, with 10 bases left between them. The CDR3 has 11 amino acids. CDR3 loop: CASSSGLGQYF. The CDR3, as DNA: TGTGCCAGCAGCTCCGGCTTGGGGCAGTACTTC.

The V and J genes are TRBV9 and TRBJ2-7; D unclear. There are 16 residues in the CDR3. CDR1 is SGDLS and CDR2 is YYNGEE in the germline V gene. With 0 bases removed from V and 0 bases from J, the gap between germline ends came to 13 bases. As DNA, the CDR3 is TGTGCCAGCAGCGTAGGGGAAGGACGTAGCTCCTACGAGCAGTACTTC. Translated: CASSVGEGRSSYEQYF.

This clone has only one observation. V gene TRBV13 combines with J gene TRBJ2-7, with unresolved D. Germline values: CDR1 PRHDT, CDR2 FYEKMQ (reference sequence). Deletions cut 3 bases from V and 4 bases from J, with 13 bases between. The CDR3 has 14 amino acids. CDR3 coding DNA: TGTGCCAGCAGCTTCTTAGGTATTGGGTACGAGCAGTACTTC. This gives the protein CASSFLGIGYEQYF. The full variable domain, its missing parts supplied by reference TRBV13 and TRBJ2-7, is AAGVIQSPRHLIKEKRETATLKCYPIPRHDTVYWYQQGPGQDPQFLISFYEKMQSDKGSIPDRFSAQQFSDYHSELNMSSLELGDSALYFCASSFLGIGYEQYFGPGTRLTVT.